This T cell receptor beta chain was profiled in a study of graft-versus-host responses after intestinal transplantation (dated by TCRdb to the early 2020s). In the study overall: The transplants that recipients got were multivisceral, liver-intestinal, or isolated intestinal. Every recipient was given anti-thymocyte globulin induction, followed by approximately 3 years of maintenance tacrolimus and steroids. After intestinal transplantation, graft-versus-host and host-versus-graft alloreactive T cell clones in the graft, circulation and bone marrow were tracked using bulk TCR-beta CDR3 sequencing. Alloreactive clones were identified by sequencing pre-transplant mixed lymphocyte reaction products and comparing these products with unstimulated pre-transplant donor and recipient T cells. The cohort enrolled about two dozen intestinal transplant recipients including one retransplant, and 3 patients lacking pretransplant specimens were excluded. Donor T cell macrochimerism was defined as a peak of at least 4% donor T cells among recipient peripheral blood mononuclear cells. Rather than going through the commercial service, samples from a few later patients were sequenced in-house on an Illumina MiSeq and processed with MiXCR.

As for this clone: It lacks a known antigen. No quality values exist for individual bases; no much larger clone is one base distant.

Blood samples were collected up to 4 times in the first month after transplant and then at least monthly when available. Study-wide conclusions, independent of this receptor: Early after transplant, peak levels of circulating GvH clones were found to be associated with declines in HvG clones. Patients with donor T cell macrochimerism had high GvH to HvG T cell clonal ratios in their allografts. GvH clones were detected in recipient bone marrow, and some appeared earlier in ileal mucosa or blood, consistent with an intestinal mucosal origin. Conclusions were limited by the relatively low number and heterogeneity of intestinal transplant patients.

Per the germline V gene, LGHNA is the CDR1 and YNFKEQ is the CDR2. V was cut back by 3 bases and J by 2 bases, leaving a gap of 10 bases between them. The CDR3 contains 15 residues, cysteine and phenylalanine counted. Kept here is only the CDR3 DNA, which spans 45 bases and is read in frame from base 1. Library prep was done by the immunoSEQ multiplex PCR assay. High-throughput TCR-beta CDR3 sequencing of genomic DNA from most patients was performed by Adaptive Biotechnologies. As for how the authors treated the data: TCR sequencing data for 18 patients were retrieved from Adaptive's ImmunoSEQ software; three other patients were processed with MiXCR and VDJtools. CDR3 nucleotide sequences shared between donor and recipient were removed because their origin could not be assigned. To count as alloreactive, a clone needed at least 2-fold expansion over unstimulated cells and a minimum CFSE-low frequency of 0.002% (template counts) or 0.001% (read counts). Mappable clones were those detected in sequenced pre-transplant spleen, lymph node, or MLR CFSE-low populations of the donor or recipient. The cumulative frequency of alloreactive clones was calculated as a percentage of all sequences, weighted by copy number. What TCRdb holds here is the immuneACCESS table cut down to in-frame rearrangements. Part of the clones is not present; checked against another copy, under half of the missing clones reflect an unresolved V gene, and the others are unexplained. For V, J and clone size, that table is used; D and trimming come from the DNA. Here the sample has about 98,000 clones; roughly 86% occur a single time. The ten largest clones capture approximately 1.5% of the sample.

The sequencing here drew on PBMCs, taken 255 days after intestinal transplant. The TCR was taken from a human patient who received an intestinal transplant, so some T cells may come from the graft donor. Here the chain combines TRBV4-2 and TRBJ2-2; the D gene cannot be resolved reliably. The bases read TGTGCCAGCAGCCAGAAGGAACTTAACACCGGGGAGCTGTTTTTT. Translation gives CASSQKELNTGELFF.